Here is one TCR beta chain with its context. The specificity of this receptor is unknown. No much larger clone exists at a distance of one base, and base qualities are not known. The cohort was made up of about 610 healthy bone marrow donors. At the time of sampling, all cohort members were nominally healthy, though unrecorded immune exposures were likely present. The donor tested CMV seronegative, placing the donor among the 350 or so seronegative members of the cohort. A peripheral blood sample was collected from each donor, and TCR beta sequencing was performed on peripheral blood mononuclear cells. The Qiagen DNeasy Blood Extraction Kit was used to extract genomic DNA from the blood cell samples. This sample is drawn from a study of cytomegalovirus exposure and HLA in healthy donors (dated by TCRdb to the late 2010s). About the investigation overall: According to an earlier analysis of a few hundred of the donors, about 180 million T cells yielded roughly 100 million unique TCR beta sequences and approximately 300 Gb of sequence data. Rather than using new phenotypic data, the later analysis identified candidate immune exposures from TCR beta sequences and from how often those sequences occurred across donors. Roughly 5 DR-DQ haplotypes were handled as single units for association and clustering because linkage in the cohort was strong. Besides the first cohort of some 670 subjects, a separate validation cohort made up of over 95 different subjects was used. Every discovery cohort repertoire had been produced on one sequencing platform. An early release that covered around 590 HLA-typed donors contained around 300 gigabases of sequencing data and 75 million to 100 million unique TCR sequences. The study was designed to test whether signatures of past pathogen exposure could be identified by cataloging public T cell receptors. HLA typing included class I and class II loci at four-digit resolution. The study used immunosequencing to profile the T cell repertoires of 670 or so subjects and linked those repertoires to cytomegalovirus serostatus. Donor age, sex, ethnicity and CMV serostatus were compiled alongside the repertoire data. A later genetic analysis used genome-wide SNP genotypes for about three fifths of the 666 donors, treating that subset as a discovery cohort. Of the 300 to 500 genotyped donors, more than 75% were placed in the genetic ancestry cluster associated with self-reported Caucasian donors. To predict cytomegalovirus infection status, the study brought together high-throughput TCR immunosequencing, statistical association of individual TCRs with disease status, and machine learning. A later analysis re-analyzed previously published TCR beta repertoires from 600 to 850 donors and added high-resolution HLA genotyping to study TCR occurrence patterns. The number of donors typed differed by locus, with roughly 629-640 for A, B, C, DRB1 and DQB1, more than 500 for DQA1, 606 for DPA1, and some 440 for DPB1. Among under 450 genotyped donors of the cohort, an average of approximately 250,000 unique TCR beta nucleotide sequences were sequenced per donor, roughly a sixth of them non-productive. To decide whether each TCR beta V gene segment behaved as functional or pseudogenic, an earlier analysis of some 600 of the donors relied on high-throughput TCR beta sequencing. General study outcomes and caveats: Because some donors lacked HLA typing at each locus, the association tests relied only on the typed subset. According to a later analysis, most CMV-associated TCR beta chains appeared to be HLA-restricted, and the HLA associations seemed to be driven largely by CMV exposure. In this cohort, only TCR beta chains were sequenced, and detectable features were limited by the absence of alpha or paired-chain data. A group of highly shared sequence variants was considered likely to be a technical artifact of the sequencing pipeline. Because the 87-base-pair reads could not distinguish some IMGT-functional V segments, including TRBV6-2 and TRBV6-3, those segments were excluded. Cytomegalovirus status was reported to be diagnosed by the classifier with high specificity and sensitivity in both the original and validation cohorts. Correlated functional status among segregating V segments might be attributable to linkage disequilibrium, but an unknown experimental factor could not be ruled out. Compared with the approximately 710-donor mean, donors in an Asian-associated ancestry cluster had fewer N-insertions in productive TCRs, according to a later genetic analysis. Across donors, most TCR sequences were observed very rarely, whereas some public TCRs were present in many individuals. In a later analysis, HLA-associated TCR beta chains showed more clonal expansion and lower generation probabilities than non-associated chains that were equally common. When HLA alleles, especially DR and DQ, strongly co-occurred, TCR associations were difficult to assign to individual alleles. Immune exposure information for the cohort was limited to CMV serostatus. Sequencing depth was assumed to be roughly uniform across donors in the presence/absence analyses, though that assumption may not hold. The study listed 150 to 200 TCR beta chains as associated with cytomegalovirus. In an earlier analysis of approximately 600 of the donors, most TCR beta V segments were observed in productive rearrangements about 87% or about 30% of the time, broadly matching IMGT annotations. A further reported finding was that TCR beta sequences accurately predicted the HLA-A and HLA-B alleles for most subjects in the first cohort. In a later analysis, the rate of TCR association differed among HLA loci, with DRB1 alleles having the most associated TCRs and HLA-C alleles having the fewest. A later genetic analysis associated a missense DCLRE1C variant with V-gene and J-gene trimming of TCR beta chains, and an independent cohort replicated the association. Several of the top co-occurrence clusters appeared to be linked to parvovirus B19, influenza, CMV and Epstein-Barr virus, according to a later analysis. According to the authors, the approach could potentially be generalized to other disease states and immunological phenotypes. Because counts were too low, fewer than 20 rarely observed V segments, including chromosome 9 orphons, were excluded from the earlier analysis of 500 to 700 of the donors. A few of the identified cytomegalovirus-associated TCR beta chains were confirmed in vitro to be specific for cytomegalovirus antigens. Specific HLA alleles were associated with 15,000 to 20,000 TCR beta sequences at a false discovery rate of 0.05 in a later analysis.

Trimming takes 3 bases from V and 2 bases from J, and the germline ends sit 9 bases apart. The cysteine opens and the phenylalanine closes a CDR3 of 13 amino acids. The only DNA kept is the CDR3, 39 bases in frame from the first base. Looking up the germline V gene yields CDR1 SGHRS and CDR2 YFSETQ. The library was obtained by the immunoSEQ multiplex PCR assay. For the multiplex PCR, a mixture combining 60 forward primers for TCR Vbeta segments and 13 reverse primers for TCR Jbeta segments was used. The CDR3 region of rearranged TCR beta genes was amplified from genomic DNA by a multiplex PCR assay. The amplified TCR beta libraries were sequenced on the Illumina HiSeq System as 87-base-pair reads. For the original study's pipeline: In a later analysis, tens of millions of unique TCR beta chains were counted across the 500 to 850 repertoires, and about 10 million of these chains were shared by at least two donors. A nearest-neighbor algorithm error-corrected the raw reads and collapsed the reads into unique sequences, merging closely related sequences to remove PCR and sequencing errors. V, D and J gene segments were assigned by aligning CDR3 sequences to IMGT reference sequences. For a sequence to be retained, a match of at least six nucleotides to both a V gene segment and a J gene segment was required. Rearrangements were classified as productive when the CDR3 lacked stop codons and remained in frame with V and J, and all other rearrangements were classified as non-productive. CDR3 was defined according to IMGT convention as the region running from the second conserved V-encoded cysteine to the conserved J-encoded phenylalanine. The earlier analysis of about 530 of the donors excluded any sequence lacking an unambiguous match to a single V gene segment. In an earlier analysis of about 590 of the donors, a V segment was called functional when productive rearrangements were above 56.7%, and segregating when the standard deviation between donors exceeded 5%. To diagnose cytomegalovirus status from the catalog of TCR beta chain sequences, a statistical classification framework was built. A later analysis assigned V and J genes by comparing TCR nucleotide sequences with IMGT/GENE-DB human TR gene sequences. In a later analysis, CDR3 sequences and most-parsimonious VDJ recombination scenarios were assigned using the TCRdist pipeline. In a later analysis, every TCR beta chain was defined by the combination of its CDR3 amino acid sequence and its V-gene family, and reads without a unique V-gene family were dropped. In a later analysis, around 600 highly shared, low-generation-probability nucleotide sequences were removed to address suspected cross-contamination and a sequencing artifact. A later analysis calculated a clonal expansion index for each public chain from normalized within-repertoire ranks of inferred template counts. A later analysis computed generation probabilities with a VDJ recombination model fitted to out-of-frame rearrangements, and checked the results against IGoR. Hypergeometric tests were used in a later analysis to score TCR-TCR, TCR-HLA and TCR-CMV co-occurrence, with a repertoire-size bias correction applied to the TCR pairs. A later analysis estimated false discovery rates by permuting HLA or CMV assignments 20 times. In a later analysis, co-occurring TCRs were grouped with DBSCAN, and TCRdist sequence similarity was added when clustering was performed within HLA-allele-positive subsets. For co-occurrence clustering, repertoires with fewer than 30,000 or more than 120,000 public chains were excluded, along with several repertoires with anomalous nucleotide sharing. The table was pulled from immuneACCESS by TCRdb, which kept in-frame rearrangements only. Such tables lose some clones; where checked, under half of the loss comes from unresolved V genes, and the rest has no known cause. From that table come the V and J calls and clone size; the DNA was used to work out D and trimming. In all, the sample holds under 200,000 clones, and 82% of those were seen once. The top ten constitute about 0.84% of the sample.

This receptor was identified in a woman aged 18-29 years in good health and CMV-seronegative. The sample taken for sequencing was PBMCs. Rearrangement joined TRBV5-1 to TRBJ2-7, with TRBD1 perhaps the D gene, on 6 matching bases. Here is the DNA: TGCGCCAGCAGCTGGGGGCCCACCTACGAGCAGTACTTC. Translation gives CASSWGPTYEQYF.